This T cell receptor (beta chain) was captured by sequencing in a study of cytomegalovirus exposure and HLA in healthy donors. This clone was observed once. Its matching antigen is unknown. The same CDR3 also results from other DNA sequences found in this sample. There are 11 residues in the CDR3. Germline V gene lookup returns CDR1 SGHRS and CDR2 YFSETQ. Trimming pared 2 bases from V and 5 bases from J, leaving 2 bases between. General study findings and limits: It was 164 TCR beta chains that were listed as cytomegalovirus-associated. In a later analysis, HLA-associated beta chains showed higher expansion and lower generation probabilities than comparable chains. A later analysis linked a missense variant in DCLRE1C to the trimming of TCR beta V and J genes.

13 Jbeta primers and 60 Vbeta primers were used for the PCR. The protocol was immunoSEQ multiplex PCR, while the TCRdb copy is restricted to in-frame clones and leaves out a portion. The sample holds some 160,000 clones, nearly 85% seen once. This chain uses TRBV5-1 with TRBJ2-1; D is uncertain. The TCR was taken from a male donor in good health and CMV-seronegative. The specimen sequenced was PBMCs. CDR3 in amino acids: CASSFNNEQFF. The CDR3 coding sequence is TGCGCCAGCAGCTTTAACAATGAGCAGTTCTTC.